A single sample is the source of the 22 T cell receptor beta chains below, sequenced in a study of cytomegalovirus exposure and HLA in healthy donors. PCR primers comprised 60 Vbeta and 13 Jbeta primers. Assay used: immunoSEQ multiplex PCR; TCRdb lists only in-frame clones, some missing. Of 120,000 to 150,000 clones in the sample, roughly 78% were seen once. The sequenced material came from PBMCs. These receptors came from a man aged 40-49 years in good health and CMV-seropositive.

The V and J genes are TRBV2 and TRBJ2-7, with TRBD2 matching 12 bases. Germline V lookup: CDR1 SNHLY, CDR2 FYNNEI. The CDR3 totals 15 residues. After removal of 2 bases from V and 6 bases from J, the junction contained 5 bases not matched to a gene. Written as DNA, the CDR3 is TGTGCCAGCAGTGAACGTTCTAGCGGGAGGGGCGAGCAGTACTTC. This translates into CASSERSSGRGEQYF.

The chain carries TRBV30 and TRBJ2-1; TRBD1 aligns across 8 bases. CDR3 length equals 15 residues. J gave up 6 bases and V 0 bases, and 7 bases lay outside the gene matches. Germline V lookup: CDR1 GTSNPN, CDR2 SVGIG (reference sequence). CDR3 coding DNA: TGTGCCTGGAGTGTGCCAGGGACAGGCGCCAATGAGCAGTTCTTC. Translated, it gives CAWSVPGTGANEQFF. Together with reference TRBV30 and TRBJ2-1, the CDR3 gives the full variable domain: SQTIHQWPATLVQPVGSPLSLECTVEGTSNPNLYWYRQAAGRGLQLLFYSVGIGQISSEVPQNLSASRPQDRQFILSSKKLLLSDSGFYLCAWSVPGTGANEQFFGPGTRLTVL.

This chain connects TRBV29-1 to TRBJ2-7, with TRBD1 matching 7 bases. CDR1 SQVTM and CDR2 ANQGSEA come from the germline V gene. The CDR3 loop spans 14 amino acids. After removal of 3 bases from V and 4 bases from J, the junction contained 9 bases not matched to a gene. In DNA, the CDR3 is TGCAGCGTTGAGTACAGGGGCGTCCCTTACGAGCAGTACTTC. The encoded protein is CSVEYRGVPYEQYF.

The chain uses TRBV27 and TRBJ1-5; TRBD1 is a possible D gene (5 bases). The germline V gene encodes CDR1 MNHEY and CDR2 SMNVEV (reference sequence). The CDR3 covers 13 residues. Trimming removed 3 bases at V and 4 bases at J, with 7 bases between. The CDR3 here is CASSFGQNQPQHF. The CDR3, as DNA: TGTGCCAGCAGTTTCGGACAAAATCAGCCCCAGCATTTT.

The CDR3 here is CASSTGTGTFLEKLFF. The CDR3 bases are TGTGCCAGTAGTACCGGGACAGGAACGTTTTTGGAAAAACTGTTTTTT. This sequence joins TRBV19 and TRBJ1-4; 8 bases fit TRBD1. Germline V gene sequence: CDR1 LNHDA, CDR2 SQIVND (reference sequence). This CDR3 region has 16 residues. J lost 8 bases, V lost 4 bases, and 12 bases had no gene match.

This sequence joins TRBV4-1 and TRBJ1-2; a weak D match, TRBD1 (6 bases). The CDR3 length is 14 residues. CDR1 MGHRA and CDR2 YSYEKL come from the germline V gene. V lost 1 base and J 3 bases, leaving 9 bases between the germline ends. The CDR3 loop is CASSQGDTHYGYTF. The CDR3 DNA sequence: TGCGCCAGCAGCCAAGGGGACACCCACTATGGCTACACCTTC.

This chain links TRBV11-3 with TRBJ2-1, with 11 bases lining up with TRBD2. From germline, CDR1 is SGHNT and CDR2 YENEEA. The V segment lost 3 bases and the J segment 4 bases; nucleotides outside the gene matches: 2. This CDR3 comprises 15 residues. The CDR3 region is CASSFGTSGYNEQFF. CDR3 bases: TGTGCCAGCAGCTTTGGGACTAGCGGTTACAATGAGCAGTTCTTC.

The chain is built from TRBV9 and TRBJ2-7; TRBD1 is a possible D gene (6 bases). Trimming took 4 bases from V and 2 from J, leaving 10 bases between them. Germline loops: CDR1 SGDLS, CDR2 YYNGEE. The CDR3 sequence is 13 residues long. The CDR3 sequence: CASSPQGAYEQYF. For the CDR3, the DNA is TGTGCCAGCAGCCCACAGGGAGCCTACGAGCAGTACTTC.

The chain combines TRBV5-6 with TRBJ1-2; 7 bases are a match to TRBD1. The CDR3 covers 14 residues. After removal of 0 bases from V and 7 bases from J, the junction contained 6 bases not matched to a gene. Germline CDR1 SGHDT, CDR2 YYEEEE. The CDR3 is CASSLVDRVGGYTF. In DNA, the CDR3 is TGTGCCAGCAGCTTGGTAGACAGGGTAGGTGGCTACACCTTC.

The chain recombines TRBV28 with TRBJ1-5; no reliable D call. The CDR3 runs 15 residues. V lost 2 bases to trimming and J lost 0 bases, with 8 bases between them. CDR1 is MDHEN, CDR2 SYDVKM, per germline. The CDR3 loop is CASSLNRYSNQPQHF. For the CDR3, the DNA is TGTGCCAGCAGTTTAAACAGATATAGCAATCAGCCCCAGCATTTT. Full variable domain (remainder filled in from reference TRBV28 and TRBJ1-5): DVKVTQSSRYLVKRTGEKVFLECVQDMDHENMFWYRQDPGLGLRLIYFSYDVKMKEKGDIPEGYSVSREKKERFSLILESASTNQTSMYLCASSLNRYSNQPQHFGDGTRLSIL.

This clone showed up just a few times. The chain carries TRBV29-1 and TRBJ2-7; D is possibly TRBD2 (6 bases). The germline gives CDR1 SQVTM, CDR2 ANQGSEA. This CDR3 contains 14 residues. V lost 8 bases and J lost 3, with 20 bases in between. CDR3 nucleotide sequence: TGCAGCCCCGTTCGCTGCTCGGGACTCTACGAGCAGTACTTC. Encoded protein: CSPVRCSGLYEQYF.

V is TRBV5-1 and J is TRBJ1-1; D is undetermined. The V gene's germline CDR1 is SGHRS and CDR2 YFSETQ. The V end was cut by 4 bases, the J end by 0 bases, with 10 bases between. The CDR3 runs 14 residues. DNA of the CDR3: TGCGCCAGCAGCCGTCGGAGGGTGAACACTGAAGCTTTCTTT. Encoded protein: CASSRRRVNTEAFF.

The J gene is TRBJ2-1, the V gene TRBV5-1; the match to TRBD2 covers 11 bases. Germline V gene data show CDR1 as SGHRS and CDR2 as YFSETQ. V trimming: 0 bases; J trimming: 0 bases; junction bases outside the gene matches: 8. There are 19 residues in the CDR3. The CDR3 loop is CASSLVAGGTTGSYNEQFF. The CDR3 bases are TGCGCCAGCAGCTTGGTAGCGGGAGGGACGACGGGCTCCTACAATGAGCAGTTCTTC.

The sample holds one count of this clone. This rearrangement joins TRBV5-4 to TRBJ2-1; 7 bases line up with TRBD1. CDR1 SGHNT and CDR2 YYREEE come from the germline V gene (reference sequence). The CDR3 consists of 16 residues. With V trimmed by 2 bases and J by 4 bases, 9 bases remained unmatched. The CDR3 DNA reads TGTGCCAGCAGCTTTGAACCCGGGACAGCATACAATGAGCAGTTCTTC. Its translation is CASSFEPGTAYNEQFF.

The V and J genes are TRBV2 and TRBJ2-1, with D hard to call. The germline V and J ends were trimmed by 6 bases and 0 bases, with 12 bases remaining between them. CDR3 length: 15 residues. Germline V CDR1 and CDR2: SNHLY, FYNNEI. The CDR3, as DNA: TGTGCCAGCAGCCCCAGACAAGACTCCTACAATGAGCAGTTCTTC. It codes for CASSPRQDSYNEQFF.

The chain links TRBV27 to TRBJ2-2, with TRBD2 matching over 13 bases. The J segment lost 3 bases and the V segment lost 8 bases, leaving 3 bases of the junction unmatched. Germline lookup yields CDR1 MNHEY and CDR2 SMNVEV (reference sequence). The CDR3 totals 15 residues. The CDR3 loop is CASRGLAGYTGELFF. The CDR3 DNA follows: TGTGCCAGCCGGGGACTAGCGGGGTACACCGGGGAGCTGTTTTTT.

The chain links TRBV7-6 to TRBJ2-5; D possibly corresponds to TRBD1 (6 bases). The CDR3 is 15 residues long. Per germline, CDR1 SGHVS and CDR2 FNYEAQ. The V end was cut by 1 base, the J end by 9 bases, with 18 bases between. CDR3 region: CASSLEGTPGNAQYF. The DNA for the CDR3 is TGTGCCAGCAGCTTAGAGGGGACACCGGGGAACGCCCAGTACTTC.

V usage is TRBV5-8 and J usage is TRBJ2-3, with D unresolved. V was pared by 5 bases and J by 8 bases, with 15 bases between. Germline CDR1 reads SGHTS; CDR2 reads YDEGEE. The CDR3 is made up of 13 amino acids. CDR3 nucleotides: TGTGCCAGCAGTAAGCTTCCTTCGGGTACGCAGTATTTT. Protein sequence: CASSKLPSGTQYF. Full variable domain (rest looked up from reference TRBV5-8 and TRBJ2-3): EAGVTQSPTHLIKTRGQQATLRCSPISGHTSVYWYQQALGLGLQFLLWYDEGEERNRGNFPPRFSGRQFPNYSSELNVNALELEDSALYLCASSKLPSGTQYFGPGTRLTVL.

This chain uses TRBV29-1 with TRBJ2-7; weak D call: TRBD1 (5 bases). The CDR3 spans 12 residues. V dropped 4 bases and J dropped 2 bases, with 9 bases sitting between them. Germline CDR1 is SQVTM and CDR2 is ANQGSEA. The CDR3 bases are TGCAGCGTTGTGGGGCAAGCCTACGAGCAGTACTTC. It specifies CSVVGQAYEQYF.

The rearrangement uses TRBV2 and TRBJ2-1; 14 bases are a match to TRBD2. Trimming removed 7 bases from V and 7 bases from J; junction bases left unmatched: 6. CDR1 and CDR2 from the germline V gene are SNHLY and FYNNEI. This CDR3 has 15 residues. The CDR3 here is CASTGTSGSLNEQFF. The CDR3 coding sequence is TGTGCCAGCACGGGGACTAGCGGGAGTTTGAATGAGCAGTTCTTC.

This chain links TRBV4-1 with TRBJ1-1, with D hard to call. Trimming cost V 0 bases and J 1 base, with 18 bases left between them. This CDR3 comprises 18 residues. The germline CDR1 and CDR2 sequences are MGHRA and YSYEKL. The CDR3 region has the DNA TGCGCCAGCAGCCAAGATTATCAGACGGAAACTAAGAACACTGAAGCTTTCTTT. It specifies CASSQDYQTETKNTEAFF.

The chain recombines TRBV28 with TRBJ2-7; D may be TRBD2 (6 bases). V lost 4 bases to trimming and J lost 9 bases, with 13 bases between them. The CDR3 sequence is 12 residues long. Germline loops: CDR1 MDHEN, CDR2 SYDVKM. In nucleotides, the CDR3 is TGTGCCAGCAGTTCGTCGACTAGTTTGCAGTACTTC. Translating it yields CASSSSTSLQYF.